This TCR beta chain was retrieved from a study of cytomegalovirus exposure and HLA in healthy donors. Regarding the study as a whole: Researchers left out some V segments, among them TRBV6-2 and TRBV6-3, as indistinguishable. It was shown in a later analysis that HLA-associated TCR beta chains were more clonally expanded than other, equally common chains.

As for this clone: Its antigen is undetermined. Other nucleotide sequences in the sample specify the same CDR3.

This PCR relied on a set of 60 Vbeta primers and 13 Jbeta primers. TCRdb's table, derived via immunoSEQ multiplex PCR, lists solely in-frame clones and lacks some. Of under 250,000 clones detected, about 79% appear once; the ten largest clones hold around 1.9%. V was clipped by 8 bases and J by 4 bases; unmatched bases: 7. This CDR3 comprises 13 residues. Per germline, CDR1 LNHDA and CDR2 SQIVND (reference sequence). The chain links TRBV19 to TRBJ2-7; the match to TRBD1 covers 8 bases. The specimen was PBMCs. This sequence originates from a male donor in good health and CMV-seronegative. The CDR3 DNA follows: TGTGCCAGTTCCCCTACAGGGGGGTACGAGCAGTACTTC. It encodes CASSPTGGYEQYF.